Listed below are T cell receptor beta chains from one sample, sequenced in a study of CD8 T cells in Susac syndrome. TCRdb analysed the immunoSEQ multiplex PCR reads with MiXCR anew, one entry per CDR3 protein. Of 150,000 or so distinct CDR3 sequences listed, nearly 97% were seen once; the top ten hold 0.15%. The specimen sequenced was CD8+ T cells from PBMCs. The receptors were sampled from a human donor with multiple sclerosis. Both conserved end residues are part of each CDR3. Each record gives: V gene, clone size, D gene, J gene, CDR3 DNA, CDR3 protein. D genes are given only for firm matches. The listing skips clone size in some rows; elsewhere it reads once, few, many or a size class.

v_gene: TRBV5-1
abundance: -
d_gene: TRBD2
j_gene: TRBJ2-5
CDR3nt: TGCGCCAGCAGCCCCTACGGGGGGGCCTTAGGACAAGAGACCCAGTACTTC
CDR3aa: CASSPYGGALGQETQYF

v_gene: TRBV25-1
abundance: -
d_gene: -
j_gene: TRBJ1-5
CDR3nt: TGTGCCAGCAGTGACTCGGGCGACTTCCAGCATTTT
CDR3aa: CASSDSGDFQHF

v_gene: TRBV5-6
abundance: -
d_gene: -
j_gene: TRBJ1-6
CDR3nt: TGTGCCAGCAGCTTGAAAAGGGATTCACCCCTCCACTTT
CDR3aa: CASSLKRDSPLHF

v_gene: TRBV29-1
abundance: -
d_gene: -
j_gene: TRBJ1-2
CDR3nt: TGCAGCGTTTCGGAGGGGGACTACACCTTC
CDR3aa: CSVSEGDYTF

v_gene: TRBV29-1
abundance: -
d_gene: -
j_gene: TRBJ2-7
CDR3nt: TGCAGCGTTGAAGATCAAAACAGTTACTACGAGCAGTACTTC
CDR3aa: CSVEDQNSYYEQYF

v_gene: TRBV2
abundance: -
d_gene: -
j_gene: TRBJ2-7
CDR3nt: TGTGCCAGCAGTTCCGGACAGATAAATTCCTACGAGCAGTACTTC
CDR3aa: CASSSGQINSYEQYF

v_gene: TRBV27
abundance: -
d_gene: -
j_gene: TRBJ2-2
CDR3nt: TGTGAGAACACCGGGGAGCTGTTTTTT
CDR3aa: CENTGELFF

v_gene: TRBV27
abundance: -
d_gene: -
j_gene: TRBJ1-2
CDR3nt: TGTGCCAGCAGTCAAAGTGCGGGGGGCTACACCTTC
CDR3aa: CASSQSAGGYTF

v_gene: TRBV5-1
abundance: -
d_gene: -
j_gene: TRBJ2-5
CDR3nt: TGCGCCAGCAGCCTTAGGACCCGTGGGGAGACCCAGTACTTC
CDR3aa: CASSLRTRGETQYF

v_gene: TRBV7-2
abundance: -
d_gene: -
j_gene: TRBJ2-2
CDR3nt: TGTGCCAGCAGCTCCCTCGAGGCGCAGGGCAACACCGGGGAGCTGTTTTTT
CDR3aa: CASSSLEAQGNTGELFF

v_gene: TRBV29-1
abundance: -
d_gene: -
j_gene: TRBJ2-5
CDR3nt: TGCAGCGCTGGGCTGGGAGCTGAAGGTTCTTGGGGCGAGACCCAGTACTTC
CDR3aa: CSAGLGAEGSWGETQYF

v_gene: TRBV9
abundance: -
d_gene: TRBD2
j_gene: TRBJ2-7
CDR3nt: TGTGCCAGCTCCGGCCCTGGGGACTACTCCTACGAGCAGTACTTC
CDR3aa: CASSGPGDYSYEQYF

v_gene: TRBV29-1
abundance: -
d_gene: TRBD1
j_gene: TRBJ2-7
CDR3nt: TGCAGCGCCCGGACAGGGGGCGTCGAGCAGTACTTC
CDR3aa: CSARTGGVEQYF

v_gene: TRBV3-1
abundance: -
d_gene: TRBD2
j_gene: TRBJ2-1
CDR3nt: TGTGCCAGCAGCCATGCCTTGCGGGGGGGCCGGTACAATGAGCAGTTCTTC
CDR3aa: CASSHALRGGRYNEQFF

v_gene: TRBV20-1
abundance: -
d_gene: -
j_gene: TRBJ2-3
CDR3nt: TGCAGTGCTAGAGGACCCATGGGGGGCACAGATACGCAGTATTTT
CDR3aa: CSARGPMGGTDTQYF

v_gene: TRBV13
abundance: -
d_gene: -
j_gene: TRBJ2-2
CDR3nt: TGTGCCAGCAGCATTAACACCGGGGAGCTGTTTTTT
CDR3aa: CASSINTGELFF

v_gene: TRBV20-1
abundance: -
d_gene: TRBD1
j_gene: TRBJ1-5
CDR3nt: TGCAGTGCTAGAAGGGACAGGGGGCCCAGCAATCAGCCCCAGCATTTT
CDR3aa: CSARRDRGPSNQPQHF

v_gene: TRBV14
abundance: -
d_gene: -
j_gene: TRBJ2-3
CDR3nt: TGTGCCAGCAGCCAAGATCCCCACAAAGGGGGCACAGATACGCAGTATTTT
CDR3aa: CASSQDPHKGGTDTQYF

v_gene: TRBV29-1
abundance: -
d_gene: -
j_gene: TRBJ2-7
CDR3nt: TGCAGCGTCCTGGGCATCTTTTTGGGCGAGCAGTACTTC
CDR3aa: CSVLGIFLGEQYF

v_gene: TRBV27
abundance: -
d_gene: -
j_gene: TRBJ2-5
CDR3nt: TGTGCCAGCAGTTCTGTGGTAATTAGCGGACTCCAAGAGACCCAGTACTTC
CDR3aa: CASSSVVISGLQETQYF

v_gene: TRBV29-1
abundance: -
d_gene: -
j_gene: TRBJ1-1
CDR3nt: TGCAGCGTTGCGCACAGAGGGGGCACTGAAGCTTTCTTT
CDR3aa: CSVAHRGGTEAFF

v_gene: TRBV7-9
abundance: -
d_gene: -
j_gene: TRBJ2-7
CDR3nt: TGTGCCAGCAGTTCACCCGGGCCCCCCTACGAGCAGTACTTC
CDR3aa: CASSSPGPPYEQYF

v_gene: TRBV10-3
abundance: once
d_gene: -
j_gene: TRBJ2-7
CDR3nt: TGTGCCATCAGTGAGGTAACCTACGAGCAGTACTTC
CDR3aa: CAISEVTYEQYF

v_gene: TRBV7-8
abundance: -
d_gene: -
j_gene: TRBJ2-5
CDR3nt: TGTGCCAGCAGCCCCCCAAGGACTTCCCAAGAGACCCAGTACTTC
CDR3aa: CASSPPRTSQETQYF

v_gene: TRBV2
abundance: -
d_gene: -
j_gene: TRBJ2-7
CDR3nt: TGTGCCAGCAGGCCGGTATTGAGTCCCTACGAGCAGTACTTC
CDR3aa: CASRPVLSPYEQYF

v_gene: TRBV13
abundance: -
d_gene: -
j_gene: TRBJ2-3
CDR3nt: TGTGCCAGCAGCCAGGGACTCCAAAGCACAGATACGCAGTATTTT
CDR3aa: CASSQGLQSTDTQYF

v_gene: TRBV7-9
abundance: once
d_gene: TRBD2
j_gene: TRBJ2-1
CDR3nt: TGTGCCAGCAGACTAGCGGAGTACAATGAGCAGTTCTTC
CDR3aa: CASRLAEYNEQFF

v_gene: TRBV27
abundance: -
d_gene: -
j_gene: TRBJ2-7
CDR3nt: TGTGCCAGCAGTCCAACAGGGAATCGGTTCTACGAGCAGTACTTC
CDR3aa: CASSPTGNRFYEQYF

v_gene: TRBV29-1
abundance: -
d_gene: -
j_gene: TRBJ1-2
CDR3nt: TGCAGCGTTCCGGAAACTAACTATGGCTACACCTTC
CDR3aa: CSVPETNYGYTF

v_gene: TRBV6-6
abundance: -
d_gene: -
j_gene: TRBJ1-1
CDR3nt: TGTGCCAGCAGTTCGGGGACGCCTGAAGCTTTCTTT
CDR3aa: CASSSGTPEAFF

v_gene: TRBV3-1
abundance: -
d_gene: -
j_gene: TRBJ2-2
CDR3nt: TGTGCCAGCAGTGCGGAGCTCTCGAACACCGGGGAGCTGTTTTTT
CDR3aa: CASSAELSNTGELFF

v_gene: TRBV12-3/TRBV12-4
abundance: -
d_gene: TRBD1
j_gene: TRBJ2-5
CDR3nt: TGTGCCAGCAGTTACGGTCCTGGGACAGGGTGGCAAGAGACCCAGTACTTC
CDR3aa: CASSYGPGTGWQETQYF

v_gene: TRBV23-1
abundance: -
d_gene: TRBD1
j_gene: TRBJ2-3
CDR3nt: TGCGCCAGCTTCCACCGTGGGCCGGGACAGGGTACCGATACGCAGTATTTT
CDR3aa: CASFHRGPGQGTDTQYF

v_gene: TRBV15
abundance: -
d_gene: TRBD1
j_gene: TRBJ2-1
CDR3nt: TGTGCCACCAGCAGGGGACAGCTTCCCAATGAGCAGTTCTTC
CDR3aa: CATSRGQLPNEQFF

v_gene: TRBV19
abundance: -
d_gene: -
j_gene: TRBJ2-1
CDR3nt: TGTGCCAGTAGTGGCCAGGGTGCTCCCTACAATGAGCAGTTCTTC
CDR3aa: CASSGQGAPYNEQFF

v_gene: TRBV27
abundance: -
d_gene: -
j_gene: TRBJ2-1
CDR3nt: TGTGCCAGCAGCCTCCAGGGCCCAAACCTTTACAATGAGCAGTTCTTC
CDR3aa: CASSLQGPNLYNEQFF

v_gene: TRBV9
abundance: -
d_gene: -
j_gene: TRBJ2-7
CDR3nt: TGTGCCAGTGGTGCAGGGTGGGAGCGCGAGCAGTACTTC
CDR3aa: CASGAGWEREQYF

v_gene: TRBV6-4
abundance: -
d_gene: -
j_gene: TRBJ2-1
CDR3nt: TGTGCCAGCAGTGATAAGGAGGCAAATGAGCAGTTCTTC
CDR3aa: CASSDKEANEQFF

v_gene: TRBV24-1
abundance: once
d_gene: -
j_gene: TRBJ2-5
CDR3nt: TGTGCCACCAGTGACTACCAAGAGACCCAGTACTTC
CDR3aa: CATSDYQETQYF

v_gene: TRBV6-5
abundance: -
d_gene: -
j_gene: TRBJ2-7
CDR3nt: TGTGCCAGCAGTTACAATGCCCAGGGAGCAGCCTACGAGCAGTACTTC
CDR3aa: CASSYNAQGAAYEQYF

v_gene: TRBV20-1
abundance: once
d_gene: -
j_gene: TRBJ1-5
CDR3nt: TGCAGTGCTAGAGCAACGACAGGAGTCAGCAATCAGCCCCAGCATTTT
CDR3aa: CSARATTGVSNQPQHF

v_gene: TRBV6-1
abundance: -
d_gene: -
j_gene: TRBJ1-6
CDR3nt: TGTGCCAGCAGTACATCCGGGACTGCGAGCTCCTATAATTCACCCCTCCACTTT
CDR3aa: CASSTSGTASSYNSPLHF

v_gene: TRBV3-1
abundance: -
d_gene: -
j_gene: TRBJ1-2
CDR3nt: TGTGCCAGCAGCCTCCAGGGTCGGGCTGGCTACACCTTC
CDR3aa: CASSLQGRAGYTF

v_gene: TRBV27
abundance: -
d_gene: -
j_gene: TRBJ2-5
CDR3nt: TGTGCCAGCAGTCTGACGGGTGGGGTAAGGGAGACCCAGTACTTC
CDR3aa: CASSLTGGVRETQYF

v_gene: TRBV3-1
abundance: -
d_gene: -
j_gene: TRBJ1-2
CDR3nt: TGTGCCAGCAGCCACCCCGGGGGGGAGAATGGCTACACCTTC
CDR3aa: CASSHPGGENGYTF

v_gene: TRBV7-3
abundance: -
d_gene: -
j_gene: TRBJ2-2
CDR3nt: TGTGCCAGCAGCTTATCCGAGAACACCGGGGAGCTGTTTTTT
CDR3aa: CASSLSENTGELFF

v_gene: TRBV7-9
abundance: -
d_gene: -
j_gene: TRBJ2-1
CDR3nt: TGTGCCAGCAGCCACTCTATGTACAATGAGCAGTTCTTC
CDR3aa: CASSHSMYNEQFF

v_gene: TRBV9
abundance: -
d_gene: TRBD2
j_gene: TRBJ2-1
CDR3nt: TGTGCCAGCAGCGCCGGGACTAGCGGGGGTTCCTACAATGAGCAGTTCTTC
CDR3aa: CASSAGTSGGSYNEQFF

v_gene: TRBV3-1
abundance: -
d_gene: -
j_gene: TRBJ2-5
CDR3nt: TGTGCCAGCAGCCAAAACGCACGTCGGGAGACCCAGTACTTC
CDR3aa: CASSQNARRETQYF

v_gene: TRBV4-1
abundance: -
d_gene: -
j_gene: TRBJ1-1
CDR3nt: TGCGCCAGCAGCCAAGTCGGAGAATACACTGAAGCTTTCTTT
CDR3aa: CASSQVGEYTEAFF

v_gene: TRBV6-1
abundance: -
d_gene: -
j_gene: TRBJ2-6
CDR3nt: TGTGCCAGTTCGGGGACTGGCGGCTCTGGGGCCAACGTCCTGACTTTC
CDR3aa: CASSGTGGSGANVLTF

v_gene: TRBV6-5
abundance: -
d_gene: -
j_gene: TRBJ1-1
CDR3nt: TGTGCCAGCAGTTACGGCAAGGGAGCTGAAGCTTTCTTT
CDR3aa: CASSYGKGAEAFF

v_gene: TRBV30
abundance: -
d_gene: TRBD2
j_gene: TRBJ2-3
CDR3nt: TGTGCCTGGAGTGCGACTAGCGGAATCGATACGCAGTATTTT
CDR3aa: CAWSATSGIDTQYF

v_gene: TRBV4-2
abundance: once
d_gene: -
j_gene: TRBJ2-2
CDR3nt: TGTGCCAGCAGCCAAGCGGGCGCACAGCCCACCGGGGAGCTGTTTTTT
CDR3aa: CASSQAGAQPTGELFF

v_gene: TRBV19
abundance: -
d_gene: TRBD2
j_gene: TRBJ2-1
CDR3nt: TGTGCCAGTAGTATAGGGGGGGGGTACAATGAGCAGTTCTTC
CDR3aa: CASSIGGGYNEQFF

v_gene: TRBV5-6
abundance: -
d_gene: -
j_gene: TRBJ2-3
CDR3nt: TGTGCCAGCAGCTTGGTGGCCACCCTACACGATACGCAGTATTTT
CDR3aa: CASSLVATLHDTQYF

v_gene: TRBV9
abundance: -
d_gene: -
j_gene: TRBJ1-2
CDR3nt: TGTGCCAGCAGCCCAGGGTCTATCGGAGAGGGCTACACCTTC
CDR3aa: CASSPGSIGEGYTF